This T cell receptor beta chain was sequenced in a study of blood T cell repertoires in COVID-19 (TCRdb year 2020). Looking at the study overall: Samples from collaborators originated in the United States, Italy and Spain and spanned both the acute and convalescent phases of COVID-19. The material from the prospective study consisted of cDNA or gDNA derived from T cells, B-cell-depleted T cells, or PBMCs. The dataset comprised deeply sampled blood TCRbeta repertoires from subjects exposed to, actively infected with, or recovered from COVID-19. The repertoires were made available in a free public database intended to serve as a resource for research on the immune response to SARS-CoV-2. The samples were drawn from the first 160 participants of the ongoing ImmuneRACE study and from 1,254 subjects provided by 6 global collaborators. Nearly every sample came with metadata listing a de-identified subject ID, COVID-19 status, age in years and sex. Where HLA class I and class II types were available, the types were taken from metadata supplied by the sample provider, not from assay-based typing.

Whole blood was collected in K2EDTA tubes by collaborating institutions according to the institutions' own protocols. Collaborator samples were shipped for TCRbeta analysis as frozen whole blood, isolated PBMCs, or DNA extracted from either sample type. The immunoSEQ Assay, a bias-controlled multiplex PCR, was used to amplify TCRbeta CDR3 regions from genomic DNA. The source study handled its data this way. The number of nucleated cells in each sample was estimated by amplification of reference gene primers within the assay. Sequence reads were collapsed and filtered to measure the absolute abundance of every unique TCRbeta CDR3 rearrangement. Productive Simpson clonality was computed per sample as the square root of Simpson's diversity index over productive rearrangements. The source is immuneACCESS, and TCRdb retained only in-frame sequences with V and J called. Part of the clones is not carried over; for the studies checked, unresolved V genes explain less than half of this, and the remainder is unexplained. That table furnishes V, J and clone size, whereas the DNA furnished D and trimming. The sample data list 100,000 to 150,000 clones, and about 80% of these were observed just once. The ten largest clonotypes hold about 10% of the sample.

Of note for this clone: Which antigen it targets is not known. No much larger clonotype is one base removed from it; base qualities were not supplied.

The CDR3 goes from the cysteine to the phenylalanine over 15 residues. Only CDR3 DNA is held: 45 bases, read in frame from base 1. CDR1 and CDR2, looked up from the germline V gene, are LGHNA and YNFKEQ. V has 0 bases trimmed and J has 2 bases trimmed; junction bases matching no gene number 1. The paper's findings and limits, for the study overall: How much clinical and demographic metadata was included differed by source and by participant, and the metadata was provided uncurated.

The chain uses TRBV4-2 and TRBJ2-3, with 8 bases in between that match TRBD2. The sequenced sample consisted of peripheral blood. This clonotype was sampled from a man between 60 and 70 years old with acute or convalescent COVID-19. The bases read TGTGCCAGCAGCCAAGAACTAGCGGACACAGATACGCAGTATTTT. Translated, this gives CASSQELADTDTQYF.